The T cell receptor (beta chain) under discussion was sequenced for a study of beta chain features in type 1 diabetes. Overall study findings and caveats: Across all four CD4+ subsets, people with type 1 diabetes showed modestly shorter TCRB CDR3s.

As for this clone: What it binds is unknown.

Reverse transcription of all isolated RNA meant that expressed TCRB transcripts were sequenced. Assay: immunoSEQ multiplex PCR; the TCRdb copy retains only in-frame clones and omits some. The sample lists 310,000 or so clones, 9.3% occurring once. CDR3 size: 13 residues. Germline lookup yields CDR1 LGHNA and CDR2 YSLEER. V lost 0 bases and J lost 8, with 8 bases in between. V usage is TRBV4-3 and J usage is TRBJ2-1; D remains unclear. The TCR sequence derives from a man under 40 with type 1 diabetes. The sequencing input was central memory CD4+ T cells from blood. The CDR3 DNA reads TGCGCCAGCAGCCAAGATATCAGGTATGAGCAGTTCTTC. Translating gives CASSQDIRYEQFF.